This T cell receptor beta chain was captured by sequencing in a study of blood T cells in healthy people across ages. The use of a sample-barcoded 5' primer and a J-beta primer mix characterized a second PCR of roughly 7 to 11 cycles. TCRdb independently ran MiXCR on the 5' RACE reads; one entry per CDR3 protein. There are around 2 million distinct CDR3 sequences in the sample; around 40% occur only once, and more than 20% lies in the top ten. Study results and limitations: With unsorted PBMCs, a conclusive comparison of naive versus antigen-experienced cells was not possible.

This CDR3 is 14 amino acids long. The germline CDR1 and CDR2 sequences are DFQATT and SNEGSKA (reference sequence). Losses at the gene ends were 5 bases for V and 10 bases for J; bases not matched to a gene: 11. Worth noting for this clonotype: Antigen specificity is unknown.

The source is a human donor in good health. The material sequenced was blood. V is TRBV20-1 and J is TRBJ2-1, with TRBD2 matching 10 bases. CDR3 sequence: CSAGGTSETYEQFF. CDR3 sequence (DNA): TGCAGTGCTGGGGGGACTAGCGAAACCTACGAGCAGTTCTTC.